The clone carrying this TCR beta chain is classed as medium-sized. Its target is unknown. Time point meaning: sample taken at primary tumor resection. This CDR3 comprises 18 residues. The V and J ends lost 5 bases and 3 bases, in that order; junction bases with no gene match: 15. Germline CDR1 is SEHNR and CDR2 is FQNEAQ (reference sequence). A unique molecular identifier was carried by every single TCR cDNA molecule. TCRdb re-derived calls from the 5' RACE reads in MiXCR, one entry per CDR3 protein. The sample contains about 10,000 distinct CDR3 sequences, about an eighth of which appear only once. These data are taken from a study of spatial heterogeneity in lung cancer. General observations from the study: Tumor mutation count correlated with how many alpha and beta TCRs expanded intratumorally.

Sample: lung tumor tissue, taken at surgery. This clonotype originated in a female donor with early-stage non-small cell lung cancer. The genes are TRBV7-9 and TRBJ2-2, with 7 bases identical to TRBD2. CDR3 in DNA: TGTGCCAGCAGCAAACCAGCGACTAGCTCCTCGGACACCGGGGAGCTGTTTTTT. This gives the protein CASSKPATSSSDTGELFF.